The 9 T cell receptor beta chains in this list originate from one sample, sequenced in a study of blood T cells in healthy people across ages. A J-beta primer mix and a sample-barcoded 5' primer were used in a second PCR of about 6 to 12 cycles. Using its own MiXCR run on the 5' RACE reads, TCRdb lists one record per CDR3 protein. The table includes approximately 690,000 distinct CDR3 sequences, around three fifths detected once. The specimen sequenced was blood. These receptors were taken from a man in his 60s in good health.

CDR3 sequence reads: CASTSRAGANVLTF. The CDR3 bases are TGTGCCAGCACCTCCCGGGCGGGGGCCAACGTCCTGACTTTC. This chain connects TRBV12-3 or TRBV12-4 to TRBJ2-6, with D unresolved. V was cut by 7 bases and J by 4 bases, with 11 bases left in between. CDR3 size: 14 residues.

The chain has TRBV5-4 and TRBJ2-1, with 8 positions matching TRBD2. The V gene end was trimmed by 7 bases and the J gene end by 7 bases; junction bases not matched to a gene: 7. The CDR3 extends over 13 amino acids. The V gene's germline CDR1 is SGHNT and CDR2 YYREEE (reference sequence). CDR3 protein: CASARGARNEQFF. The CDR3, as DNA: TGTGCCAGCGCGCGGGGGGCCCGGAATGAGCAGTTCTTC.

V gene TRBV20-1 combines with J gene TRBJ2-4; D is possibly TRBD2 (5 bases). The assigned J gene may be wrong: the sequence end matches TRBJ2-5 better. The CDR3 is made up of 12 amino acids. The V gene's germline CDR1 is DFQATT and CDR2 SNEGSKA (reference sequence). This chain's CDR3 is CSAYLAPETQYF. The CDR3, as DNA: TGCAGTGCATACTTAGCGCCAGAGACCCAGTACTTC.

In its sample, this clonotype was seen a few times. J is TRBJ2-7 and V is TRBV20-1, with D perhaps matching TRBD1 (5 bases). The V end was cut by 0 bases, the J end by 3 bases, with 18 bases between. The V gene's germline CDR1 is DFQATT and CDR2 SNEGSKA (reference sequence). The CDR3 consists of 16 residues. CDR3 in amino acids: CSARDSGAGPIYEQYF. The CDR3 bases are TGCAGTGCTAGAGATTCAGGCGCAGGGCCCATCTACGAGCAGTACTTC.

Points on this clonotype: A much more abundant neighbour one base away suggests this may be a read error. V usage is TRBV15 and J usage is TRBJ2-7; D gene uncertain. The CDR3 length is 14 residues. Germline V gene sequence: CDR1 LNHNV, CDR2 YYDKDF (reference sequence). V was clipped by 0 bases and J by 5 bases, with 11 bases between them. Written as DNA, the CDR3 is TGTGCCACCAGCAGAGATCCCGGTGCCCACGAGCAGTACTTC. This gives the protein CATSRDPGAHEQYF.

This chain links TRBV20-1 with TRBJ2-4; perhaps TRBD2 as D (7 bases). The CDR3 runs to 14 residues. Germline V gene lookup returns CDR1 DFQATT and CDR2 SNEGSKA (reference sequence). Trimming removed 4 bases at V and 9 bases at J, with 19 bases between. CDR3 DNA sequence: TGCAGTGCTACGGCGGCGGGGGCAGATAGCATTCAGTACTTC. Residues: CSATAAGADSIQYF.

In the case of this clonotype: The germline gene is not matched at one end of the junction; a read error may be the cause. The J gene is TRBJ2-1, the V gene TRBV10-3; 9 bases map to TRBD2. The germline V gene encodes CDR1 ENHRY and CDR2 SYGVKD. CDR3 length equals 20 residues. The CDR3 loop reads CAISESMGLAGTLSHNEQFF. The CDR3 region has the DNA TGTGCCATCAGTGAATCCATGGGGCTAGCGGGGACCCTCTCCCACAATGAGCAGTTCTTC.

The CDR3 spells CASTSGRDSFHSGANVLTF. CDR3 coding DNA: TGTGCCAGCACCTCAGGCCGGGACAGCTTCCACTCTGGGGCCAACGTCCTGACTTTC. The chain uses TRBV5-4 and TRBJ2-6; 7 bases are a match to TRBD1. This CDR3 region has 19 residues. Per germline, CDR1 SGHNT and CDR2 YYREEE (reference sequence). With 6 bases clipped from V and 0 bases from J, the junction kept 15 bases outside the gene matches.

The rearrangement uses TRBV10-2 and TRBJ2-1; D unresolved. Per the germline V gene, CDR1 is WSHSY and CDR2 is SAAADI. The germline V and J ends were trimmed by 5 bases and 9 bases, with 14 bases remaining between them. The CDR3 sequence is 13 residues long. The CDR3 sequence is CASSQGTGREQFF. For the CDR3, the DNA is TGCGCCAGCAGTCAAGGAACCGGGCGTGAGCAGTTCTTC.